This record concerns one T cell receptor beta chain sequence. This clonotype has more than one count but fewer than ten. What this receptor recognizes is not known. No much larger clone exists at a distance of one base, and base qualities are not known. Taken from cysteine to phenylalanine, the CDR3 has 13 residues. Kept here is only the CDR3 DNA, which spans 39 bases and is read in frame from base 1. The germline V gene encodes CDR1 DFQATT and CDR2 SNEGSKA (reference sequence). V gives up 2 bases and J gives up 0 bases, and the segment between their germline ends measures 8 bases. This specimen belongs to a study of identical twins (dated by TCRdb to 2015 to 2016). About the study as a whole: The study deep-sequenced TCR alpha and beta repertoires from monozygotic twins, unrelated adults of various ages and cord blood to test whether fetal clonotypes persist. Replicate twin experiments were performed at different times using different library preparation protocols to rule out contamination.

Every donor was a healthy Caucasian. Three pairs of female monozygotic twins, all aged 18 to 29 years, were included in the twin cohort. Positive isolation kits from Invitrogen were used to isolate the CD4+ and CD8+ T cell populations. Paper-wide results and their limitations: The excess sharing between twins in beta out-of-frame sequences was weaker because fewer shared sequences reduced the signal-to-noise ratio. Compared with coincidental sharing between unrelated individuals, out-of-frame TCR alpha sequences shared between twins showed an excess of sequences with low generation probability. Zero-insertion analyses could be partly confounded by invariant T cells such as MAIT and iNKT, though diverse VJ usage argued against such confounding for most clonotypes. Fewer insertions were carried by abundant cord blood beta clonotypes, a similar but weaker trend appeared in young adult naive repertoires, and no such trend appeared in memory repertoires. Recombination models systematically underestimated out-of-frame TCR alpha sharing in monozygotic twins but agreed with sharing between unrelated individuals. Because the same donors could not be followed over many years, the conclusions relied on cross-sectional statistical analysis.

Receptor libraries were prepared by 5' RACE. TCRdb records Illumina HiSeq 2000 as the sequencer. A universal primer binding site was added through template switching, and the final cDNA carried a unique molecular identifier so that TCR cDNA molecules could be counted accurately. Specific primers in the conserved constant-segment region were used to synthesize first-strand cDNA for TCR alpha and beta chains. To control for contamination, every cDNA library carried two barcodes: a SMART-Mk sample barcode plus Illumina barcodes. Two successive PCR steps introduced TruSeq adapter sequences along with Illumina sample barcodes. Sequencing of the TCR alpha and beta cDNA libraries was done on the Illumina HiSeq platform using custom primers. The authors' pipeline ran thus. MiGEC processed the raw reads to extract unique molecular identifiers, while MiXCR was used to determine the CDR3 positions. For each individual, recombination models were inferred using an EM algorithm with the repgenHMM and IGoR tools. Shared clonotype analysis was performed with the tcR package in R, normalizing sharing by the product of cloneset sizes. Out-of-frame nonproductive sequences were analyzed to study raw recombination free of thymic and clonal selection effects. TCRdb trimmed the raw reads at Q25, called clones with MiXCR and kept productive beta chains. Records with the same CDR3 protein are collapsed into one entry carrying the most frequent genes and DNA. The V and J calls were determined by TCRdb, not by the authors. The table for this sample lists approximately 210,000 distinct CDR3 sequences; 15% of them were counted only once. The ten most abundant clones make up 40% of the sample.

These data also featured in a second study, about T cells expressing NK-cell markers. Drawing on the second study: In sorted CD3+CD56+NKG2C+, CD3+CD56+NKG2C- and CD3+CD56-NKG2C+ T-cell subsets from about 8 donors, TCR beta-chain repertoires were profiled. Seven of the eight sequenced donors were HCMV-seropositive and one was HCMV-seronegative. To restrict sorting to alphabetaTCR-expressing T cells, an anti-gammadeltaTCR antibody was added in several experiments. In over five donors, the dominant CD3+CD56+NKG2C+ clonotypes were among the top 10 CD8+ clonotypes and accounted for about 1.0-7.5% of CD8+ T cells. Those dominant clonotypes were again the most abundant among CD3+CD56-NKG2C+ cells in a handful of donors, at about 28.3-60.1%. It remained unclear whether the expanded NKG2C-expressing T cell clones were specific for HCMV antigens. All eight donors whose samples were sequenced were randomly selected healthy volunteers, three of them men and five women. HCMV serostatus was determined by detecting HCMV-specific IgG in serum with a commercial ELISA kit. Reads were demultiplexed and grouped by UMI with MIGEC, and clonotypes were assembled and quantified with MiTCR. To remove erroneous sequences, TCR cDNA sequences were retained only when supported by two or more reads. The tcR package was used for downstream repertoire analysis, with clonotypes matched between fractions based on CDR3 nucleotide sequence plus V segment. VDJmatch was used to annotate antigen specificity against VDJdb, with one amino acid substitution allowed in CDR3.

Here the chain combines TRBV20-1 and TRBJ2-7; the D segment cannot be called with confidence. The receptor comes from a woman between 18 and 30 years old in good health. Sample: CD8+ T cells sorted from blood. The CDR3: CSARSGDSYEQYF. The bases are TGCAGTGCTAGAAGTGGGGACTCCTACGAGCAGTACTTC.